In its sample, the clone carrying this TCR beta chain was seen many times. Its specificity is not known. The data were obtained in a study of T cell repertoires in cytomegalovirus infection. General study points: There were HLA-C-restricted CMV-specific TCR beta clonotypes dominating the ex vivo response.

V trimming: 6 bases; J trimming: 4 bases; junction bases outside the gene matches: 12. This CDR3 contains 17 residues. Germline CDR1 SGHTA, CDR2 FQGNSA. One entry per CDR3 protein results from TCRdb running MiXCR on the reads. The top ten clones hold approximately 2.4% of a sample with 310,000 or so distinct CDR3 sequences, around 9.6% of them seen once. The chain has TRBV7-2 and TRBJ2-2; TRBD1 aligns across 9 bases. The source material was PBMCs. This TCR derives from a human donor in good health (CMV status not recorded). Some clones in this sample may be carry-over from other donors' samples. CDR3 sequence: CASRVLQGARGTGELFF. CDR3 nucleotide sequence: TGTGCCAGCAGGGTCCTACAGGGGGCGAGAGGCACCGGGGAGCTGTTTTTT.